The rows below give T cell receptor beta chains drawn from one sample of a study of metastatic and nonmetastatic thyroid tumors. Using MiXCR, TCRdb re-called clones from the PCR reads. The sample contains around 18,000 clones, 30% to 40% of which appear only once. Input material: tumor tissue. Receptor source: a female donor with papillary thyroid cancer or a benign thyroid nodule (not recorded which). Some clones in this sample may be carry-over from other donors' samples. Each CDR3 is given with its conserved first and last residue. The D gene is left open where the match is weak. The size field is filled for only some rows; it gives once, few, many or a size class.

TRBV5-4	TRBJ2-3	once	TRBD2	CASSFGAGVSDTQYF	TGTGCCAGCAGCTTTGGCGCGGGGGTTTCAGATACGCAGTATTTT
TRBV6-1	TRBJ1-2	medium-sized	NA	CASSSPPRQGSYGYTF	TGTGCCAGCAGCTCCCCACCTCGTCAGGGATCCTATGGCTACACCTTC
TRBV5-1	TRBJ1-2	NA	NA	CTSSEQTTNYGYTF	TGCACCAGCAGCGAGCAGACAACAAACTATGGCTACACCTTC
TRBV5-1	TRBJ2-5	many	TRBD1	CASEMGQGQETQYF	TGCGCCAGTGAGATGGGACAGGGCCAAGAGACCCAGTACTTC
TRBV20-1	TRBJ2-7	few	TRBD2	CSAREPSGGAGEQYF	TGCAGTGCTAGAGAGCCCTCCGGGGGGGCCGGCGAGCAGTACTTC
TRBV20-1	TRBJ1-6	NA	TRBD1	CSASDTRDSSPLHF	TGCAGTGCTAGCGATACCAGGGACAGCTCACCCCTCCACTTT
TRBV20-1	TRBJ2-1	NA	NA	CSAAGYRVGNEQFF	TGCAGTGCTGCGGGCTACCGGGTCGGCAATGAGCAGTTCTTC
TRBV6-1	TRBJ2-7	NA	TRBD1	CASRGQAYEQYF	TGTGCCAGCAGGGGACAGGCCTACGAGCAGTACTTC
TRBV5-1	TRBJ2-2	NA	NA	CASMEGNTGELFF	TGCGCCAGCATGGAGGGTAACACCGGGGAGCTGTTTTTT
TRBV18	TRBJ2-1	NA	TRBD2	CASSLRTSGSAWGNEQFF	TGTGCCAGCTCCCTGAGGACTAGCGGGAGCGCTTGGGGCAATGAGCAGTTCTTC
TRBV28	TRBJ1-5	NA	NA	CAAKVSNQPQHF	TGTGCCGCGAAGGTTAGCAATCAGCCCCAGCATTTT
TRBV9	TRBJ2-7	few	TRBD2	CASSPGGYEQYF	TGTGCCAGCAGTCCGGGGGGCTACGAGCAGTACTTC
TRBV11-3	TRBJ2-1	medium-sized	TRBD2	CASSGGLAGGLEQFF	TGTGCCAGCAGCGGGGGACTAGCGGGAGGCTTGGAGCAGTTCTTC
TRBV6-4	TRBJ1-6	many	TRBD1	CASSDGTGYSPLHF	TGTGCCAGCAGTGACGGGACAGGGTATTCACCCCTCCACTTT
TRBV6-5	TRBJ2-5	medium-sized	TRBD2	CASSYSGGMETQYF	TGTGCCAGCAGTTACTCCGGGGGGATGGAGACCCAGTACTTC
TRBV2	TRBJ2-5	many	TRBD1	CASSPMTGRQETQYF	TGTGCCAGCAGCCCAATGACAGGGCGGCAAGAGACCCAGTACTTC
TRBV9	TRBJ2-7	many	NA	CASSPGPGTGYEQYF	TGTGCCAGCAGCCCAGGGCCCGGGACGGGTTACGAGCAGTACTTC